This T cell receptor (beta chain) is from a study of cytomegalovirus exposure and HLA in healthy donors. Study outcomes and limitations: Earlier analysis found most TCR beta V segments productive about 87% or about 30% of the time. The classifier was said to identify cytomegalovirus status with high specificity and sensitivity. When a later analysis compared HLA-associated TCR beta chains with equally common others, the HLA-associated chains turned out to be more clonally expanded and to have lower generation probabilities.

About this clone itself: Its antigen is unidentified.

In nominal health when sampled, donors likely had unrecorded immune exposures nonetheless. Trimming shortened V by 5 bases and J by 2 bases, and 16 bases separated the two germline ends. Germline CDR1 reads MNHEY; CDR2 reads SVGAGI. There are 15 residues in the CDR3. The PCR made use of 60 Vbeta and 13 Jbeta primers. Data came from immunoSEQ multiplex PCR; TCRdb stores just in-frame clones and leaves some out. The top ten clones hold 0.098% of a sample with approximately 200,000 clones, 70% to 85% of them seen once. The TCR was taken from a boy under 10 years old in good health and CMV-seronegative. The chain couples TRBV6-5 to TRBJ2-7; D may be TRBD1 (6 bases). The specimen was PBMCs. The CDR3 reads CASSPGQRSPYEQYF. In DNA, the CDR3 is TGTGCCAGCAGTCCCGGACAGCGCAGTCCCTACGAGCAGTACTTC.